Listed below are T cell receptor beta chains from one sample, sequenced in a study of early T cells in non-severe SARS-CoV-2 infection. One entry per CDR3 protein results from TCRdb running MiXCR on the 5' RACE reads. The data show some 40,000 distinct CDR3 sequences, roughly an eighth seen once. Source material: whole blood. The receptors originated from an adult who was a healthcare worker with PCR-confirmed SARS-CoV-2 infection or an uninfected control (not recorded which). CDR3s include the opening cysteine and the closing phenylalanine or tryptophan. The D gene is left open where the match is weak. Rows give clone size only sometimes, using once, few, many, or a class for an expanded clone.

many,TRBJ2-5,TRBD1,TRBV29-1,TGCAGCGTGGTGGACAGGGGAGGAAAGACCCAGTACTTC,CSVVDRGGKTQYF
few,TRBJ2-2,TRBD2,TRBV20-1,TGCAGTGCTAGAACTAGCGGGACAACCGGGGAGCTGTTTTTT,CSARTSGTTGELFF
-,TRBJ2-4,-,TRBV2,TGTGCCAGCAGCTCGGACTACTTAGCCAAAAACATTCAGTACTTC,CASSSDYLAKNIQYF
many,TRBJ2-2,TRBD2,TRBV7-6,TGTGCCAGCAGCTCAACTAGCGGGAGGGTCACCGGGGAGCTGTTTTTT,CASSSTSGRVTGELFF
-,TRBJ2-7,-,TRBV7-3,TGTGCCAGCAGCTTAAATCCCCTTCGCGAGCAGTACTTC,CASSLNPLREQYF
-,TRBJ1-1,-,TRBV20-1,TGCAGTGCTAGTTTCATGGTGAACACTGAAGCTTTCTTT,CSASFMVNTEAFF
many,TRBJ2-7,TRBD2,TRBV11-2,TGTGCCAGCAAGCAGTTTGGCGGGAGCTTCTACGAGCAGTACTTC,CASKQFGGSFYEQYF
many,TRBJ2-7,TRBD2,TRBV6-2/TRBV6-3,TGTGCCAGCAGCGTAGCGGGAGGGCCCGGCGAGCAGTACTTC,CASSVAGGPGEQYF
few,TRBJ2-3,TRBD2,TRBV20-1,TGCAGTGCTGCGGGGTCTAGCGGGGGGCTCACAGATACGCAGTATTTT,CSAAGSSGGLTDTQYF
many,TRBJ2-3,-,TRBV6-2/TRBV6-3,TGTGCCAGCAGTTGGGTGAGGGGTCTCCCCCGACCAGGGACGCAGTATTTT,CASSWVRGLPRPGTQYF
few,TRBJ2-7,TRBD2,TRBV9,TGTGCCAGCAGCCAGGGACTAGGGAACGAGCAGTACTTC,CASSQGLGNEQYF
many,TRBJ2-3,-,TRBV6-5,TGTGCCAGCAGTTACGGCGGGGGCAGCACAGATACGCAGTATTTT,CASSYGGGSTDTQYF
-,TRBJ2-7,-,TRBV5-1,TGCGCCAGCAGCTCCCGCGAGGGGTACGAGCAGTACTTC,CASSSREGYEQYF
few,TRBJ2-5,-,TRBV11-3,TGTGCCAGCAGCCCAGGACAGCAGTACCAAGAGACCCAGTACTTC,CASSPGQQYQETQYF
-,TRBJ2-7,TRBD2,TRBV4-1,TGCGCCAGCAGCCAATCGGGACTAGCGGGAGGGGGGCCCTACGAGCAGTACTTC,CASSQSGLAGGGPYEQYF
-,TRBJ2-1,-,TRBV19,TGTGCCAGTAGTATCGAACTACCTGACAATGAGCAGTTCTTC,CASSIELPDNEQFF
few,TRBJ2-3,TRBD1,TRBV7-2,TGTGCCAGCAGTCACAGGGGCCTCAGCACAGATACGCAGTATTTT,CASSHRGLSTDTQYF
many,TRBJ2-7,TRBD1,TRBV2,TGTGCCAGCCGGGGACAGACCTACGAGCAGTACTTC,CASRGQTYEQYF
-,TRBJ2-5,TRBD2,TRBV6-2/TRBV6-3,TGTGCCAGCAGGGGACTAGGAGTGGAGACCCAGTACTTC,CASRGLGVETQYF
-,TRBJ2-5,-,TRBV10-3,TGTGCCATCAGTGAGCCGGGAGAGACCCAGTACTTC,CAISEPGETQYF
-,TRBJ1-4,-,TRBV24-1,TGTGCCACCAGTGAAGGGACCGCCGATGAAAAACTGTTTTTT,CATSEGTADEKLFF
few,TRBJ2-1,TRBD2,TRBV7-2,TGTGCCAGCAGCACCTACGCTGGGGGGGATGAGCAGTTCTTC,CASSTYAGGDEQFF
-,TRBJ2-3,TRBD1,TRBV11-1,TGTGCCAGCAGCGAAAACAGGGGTGCAGATACGCAGTATTTT,CASSENRGADTQYF
-,TRBJ1-2,-,TRBV19,TGTGCCAGTAGTATGGGGGGGCCCAACGGCTACACCTTC,CASSMGGPNGYTF
-,TRBJ2-3,TRBD2,TRBV7-2,TGTGCCAGCAGCTTAGGGATTGGGCTAGCGGGAAGGGATACGCAGTATTTT,CASSLGIGLAGRDTQYF
few,TRBJ1-1,-,TRBV4-3,TGCGCCAGCAGCCAAGATTCAGACCCCCGGGCTGAAGCTTTCTTT,CASSQDSDPRAEAFF
-,TRBJ2-5,-,TRBV2,TGTGCCAGCAGTGAACTTCCGGCCCAGTACTTC,CASSELPAQYF
many,TRBJ1-1,-,TRBV20-1,TGCAGTGCGAGAAGGCAGAACACTGAAGCTTTCTTT,CSARRQNTEAFF
medium-sized,TRBJ2-7,TRBD1,TRBV29-1,TGCAGCGTTCGAACAGGGGGCCACGAGCAGTACTTC,CSVRTGGHEQYF
many,TRBJ2-3,TRBD2,TRBV4-1,TGCGCCAGCAGCCAAGATGCGGGCGGGACTAGCGGGATGATGGATACGCAGTATTTT,CASSQDAGGTSGMMDTQYF
few,TRBJ2-7,-,TRBV27,TGTGCCAGCAGTTTATCTACAGGGTACGCCTACGAGCAGTACTTC,CASSLSTGYAYEQYF
-,TRBJ1-4,-,TRBV28,TGTGCCAGCAGTTGGGACTCTCTAAATGAAAAACTGTTTTTT,CASSWDSLNEKLFF
many,TRBJ2-2,-,TRBV20-1,TGCAGTGCCGAATTTAGCGGTCAGACCGGGGAGCTGTTTTTT,CSAEFSGQTGELFF
many,TRBJ1-4,TRBD1,TRBV5-1,TGCGCCAGCAGCTGGCTGCCTGTGGGACAGGGTCTTGAAAAACTGTTTTTT,CASSWLPVGQGLEKLFF
-,TRBJ2-1,-,TRBV11-3,TGTGCCAGCAGCTTACGCGGACAGTCAAGCTCCTACAATGAGCAGTTCTTC,CASSLRGQSSSYNEQFF
few,TRBJ2-3,TRBD2,TRBV30,TGTGCCTGGGAAAGGACTAGCGGGAGATGGGGAGATACGCAGTATTTT,CAWERTSGRWGDTQYF
few,TRBJ2-3,TRBD2,TRBV27,TGTGCCAGCAGTCCGATAGCGGGGGGGCTGGTAAATACGCAGTATTTT,CASSPIAGGLVNTQYF
many,TRBJ2-1,-,TRBV5-4,TGTGCCAGCAGCCAACCCACTAGCCTTTCCTACAATGAGCAGTTCTTC,CASSQPTSLSYNEQFF
few,TRBJ2-1,-,TRBV4-2,TGTGCCAGCAGCCAAGATCAACTATACAATGAGCAGTTCTTC,CASSQDQLYNEQFF
many,TRBJ2-7,-,TRBV6-2/TRBV6-3,TGTGCCAGCAGTTACTCTAGGTGGATACACGAGCAGTACTTC,CASSYSRWIHEQYF
-,TRBJ2-7,TRBD1,TRBV10-3,TGTGCCACCCCGGGACAGGCCTACGAGCAGTACTTC,CATPGQAYEQYF
many,TRBJ1-1,-,TRBV20-1,TGCAGTGCCACCCCCGGGAGGGCCACTGAAGCTTTCTTT,CSATPGRATEAFF